This T cell receptor (beta chain) comes out of a study of shared clonotypes between healthy human individuals. As defined, naive CD8 cells were CD45RO-negative and positively selected for CCR7, with terminally differentiated effector memory CD45RA+ cells excluded. The donors, healthy adults who were HIV-negative, had experienced no recent acute infections or vaccinations. A deep-level run was used for the assay. The input for sorted-subset replicate PCRs was around 0.2 ug DNA, some 28,000 T cell genomes. In the original workflow: As immunoSEQ supplied junction-only sequences (without quality scores), filtering differed. Using immunoSEQ multiplex PCR, the repertoire was profiled, and TCRdb retains in-frame clones only, with some absent. Clonal size and the V and J genes are those of that table, whereas D and trimming came from the DNA. There are approximately 2,200,000 clones in the sample; more than 85% occur only once, and roughly 1.7% lies in the top ten.

With 0 bases removed from V and 6 bases from J, the gap between germline ends came to 10 bases. CDR1 and CDR2 from the germline V gene are SGDLS and YYNGEE. The CDR3 consists of 13 residues. Sequenced material: naive CD8+ T cells from PBMCs. The chain combines TRBV9 with TRBJ2-7, with D uncertain. The TCR originated in a man aged 18-30 years in good health. Some clones in this sample may be carry-over from other donors' samples. The CDR3 here is CASSVAGKREQYF. The CDR3 DNA reads as TGTGCCAGCAGCGTAGCTGGGAAACGCGAGCAGTACTTC.